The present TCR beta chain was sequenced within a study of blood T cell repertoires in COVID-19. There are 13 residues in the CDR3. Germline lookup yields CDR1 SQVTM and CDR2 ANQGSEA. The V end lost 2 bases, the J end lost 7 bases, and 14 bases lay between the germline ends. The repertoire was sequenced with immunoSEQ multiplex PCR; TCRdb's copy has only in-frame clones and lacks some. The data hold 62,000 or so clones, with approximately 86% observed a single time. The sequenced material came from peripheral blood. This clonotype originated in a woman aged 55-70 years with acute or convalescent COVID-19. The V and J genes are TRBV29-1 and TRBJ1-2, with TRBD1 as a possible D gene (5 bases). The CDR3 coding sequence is TGCAGCGTTGAACCTACCCGTGGGGCTGGCTACACCTTC. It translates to CSVEPTRGAGYTF.